The rows below give T cell receptor beta chains drawn from one sample of a study of OX40 agonist ivuxolimab in advanced cancers. Sequencing was performed with immunoSEQ multiplex PCR; in TCRdb, only in-frame clones are kept and a portion is missing. The table shows over 80,000 clones, with 75% to 90% occurring only once. The sample in question was CD4+ or CD8+ T cells sorted from blood, obtained in a trial of the OX40 agonist ivuxolimab. The receptors originated from an adult with an advanced solid tumor such as melanoma, head and neck, liver or kidney cancer. Both conserved end residues are part of each CDR3. Each record gives: D gene, clone size, J gene, V gene, CDR3 DNA, CDR3 protein. The D gene is left open where the match is weak. Clone size is given for some rows only: seen once, a few or many times, or a class if the clone is expanded.

>TRBD1|.|TRBJ2-3|TRBV6-4
TGTGCCAGCAGTGAGACGGGACAGTGGAGCACAGATACGCAGTATTTT
CASSETGQWSTDTQYF
>TRBD1|.|TRBJ2-7|TRBV6-5
TGTGCCAGCAGTTACTCTCCGCAGGGGGCCTACGAGCAGTACTTC
CASSYSPQGAYEQYF
>.|.|TRBJ1-2|TRBV6-1
TGTGCCAGCAGTGCACACGGGGGGGACTATGGCTACACCTTC
CASSAHGGDYGYTF
>TRBD1|once|TRBJ2-1|TRBV19
TGTGCCAGTAGTTTTACAGGGGGCTTCGACAATGAGCAGTTCTTC
CASSFTGGFDNEQFF
>TRBD1|.|TRBJ1-6|TRBV6-1
TGTGCCAGCAGACGGACAGGGGGCGTTTCACCCCTCCACTTT
CASRRTGGVSPLHF
>.|.|TRBJ1-2|TRBV7-2
TGTGCCAGCAGCTCCTCTCCTAACTATGGCTACACCTTC
CASSSSPNYGYTF
>TRBD1|.|TRBJ1-1|TRBV19
TGTGCCAGTAGTATAACCCCCGGGACAGGGGGCGGCACTGAAGCTTTCTTT
CASSITPGTGGGTEAFF
>.|.|TRBJ2-2|TRBV11-2
TGTGCCAGCAGCTTCGACAAGAACACCGGGGAGCTGTTTTTT
CASSFDKNTGELFF
>TRBD1|few|TRBJ1-6|TRBV14
TGTGCCAGCAGCCAAACGGGACAGGGGGCGTTGTGGAATTCACCCCTCCACTTT
CASSQTGQGALWNSPLHF
>.|.|TRBJ2-1|TRBV30
TGTGCCTGGACTAGTGCCCTTTTTAACAATGAGCAGTTCTTC
CAWTSALFNNEQFF
>.|.|TRBJ1-5|TRBV12-5
TGTGCTAGTGGCTCCGTAGGGACGACTATTAATCAGCCCCAGCATTTT
CASGSVGTTINQPQHF
>.|.|TRBJ1-6|TRBV7-8
TGTGCCGGGGGGGTGCGAAATTCACCCCTCCACTTT
CAGGVRNSPLHF
>TRBD2|.|TRBJ2-7|TRBV20-1
TGCAGTGCTCAGACTAGCGGCGAGCAGTACTTC
CSAQTSGEQYF
>TRBD2|.|TRBJ2-5|TRBV7-3
TGTGCCAGCAGCATCGGCTCTAGCGGATACGAGACCCAGTACTTC
CASSIGSSGYETQYF
>.|.|TRBJ2-7|TRBV6-5
TGTGCCAGCAGTAATCCGGGCCGCCCCTACGAGCAGTACTTC
CASSNPGRPYEQYF
>.|.|TRBJ1-1|TRBV7-6
TGTGCCAGCAGCTCACCCCTGGGGGGCAGGCAAACTGAAGCTTTCTTT
CASSSPLGGRQTEAFF
>.|.|TRBJ1-4|TRBV5-1
TGCGCCAGCAGCTTGGCTTCGACTAATGAAAAACTGTTTTTT
CASSLASTNEKLFF
>TRBD1|.|TRBJ1-1|TRBV6-5
TGTGCCAGCAGTTCCGTCCCGGGACAGGGCGCTGCTTTCTTT
CASSSVPGQGAAFF
>TRBD1|.|TRBJ2-7|TRBV5-1
TGCGCCAGCAGCTCACCCTCCTCAGGGGGCTCCCTAGCCTACGAGCAGTACTTC
CASSSPSSGGSLAYEQYF
>.|.|TRBJ2-7|TRBV10-3
TGTGCCATCAGTGAGTCGGGTCGCCTCACCTACGAGCAGTACTTC
CAISESGRLTYEQYF
>.|many|TRBJ1-2|TRBV7-9
TGTGCCAGCAGCTTACCGGTGAGCTGGGGGAGAGGCTATGGCTACACCTTC
CASSLPVSWGRGYGYTF
>TRBD1|.|TRBJ2-2|TRBV2
TGTGCCAGCGGTAGGGACAGCAACACCGGGGAGCTGTTTTTT
CASGRDSNTGELFF
>.|.|TRBJ2-2|TRBV5-1
TGCGCCAGCACCATTGTGACTCGAAACCGGTACACCGGGGAGCTGTTTTTT
CASTIVTRNRYTGELFF
>TRBD1|.|TRBJ2-1|TRBV6-6
TGTGCCAGCAGTCCGGGACAGTACAATGAGCAGTTCTTC
CASSPGQYNEQFF
>.|.|TRBJ1-2|TRBV5-4
TGTGCCAGCAGCGTGGACATAGATCGGACCTACACCTTC
CASSVDIDRTYTF
>.|.|TRBJ2-5|TRBV29-1
TGCAGCGTTGACAATCCAGGGATCGAGACCCAGTACTTC
CSVDNPGIETQYF